The present T cell receptor (beta chain) was sequenced within a study of blood T cell repertoires in COVID-19. At the level of the study: Acute-phase and convalescent COVID-19 samples originated in the United States, Italy and Spain.

Original handling: Amplified reference gene primers provided the basis for estimating nucleated cell counts. The assay was immunoSEQ multiplex PCR, and TCRdb's table has in-frame clones only and misses some. D and trimming come from the DNA, and the V and J calls and clone size come from that table. Seen here are just over 250,000 clones, roughly 90% observed once, and the top ten hold approximately 3.8%. V was pared by 5 bases and J by 6 bases, with 5 bases between. The CDR3 loop spans 11 amino acids. CDR1 and CDR2 (germline): SGHTS, YDEGEE. Material: peripheral blood. The chain recombines TRBV5-8 with TRBJ2-2; D unresolved. This receptor was taken from a man aged 55 to 69 who had recovered from COVID-19. This CDR3 is CASSSSGELFF. The CDR3 DNA reads TGTGCCAGCAGTAGTTCCGGGGAGCTGTTTTTT.